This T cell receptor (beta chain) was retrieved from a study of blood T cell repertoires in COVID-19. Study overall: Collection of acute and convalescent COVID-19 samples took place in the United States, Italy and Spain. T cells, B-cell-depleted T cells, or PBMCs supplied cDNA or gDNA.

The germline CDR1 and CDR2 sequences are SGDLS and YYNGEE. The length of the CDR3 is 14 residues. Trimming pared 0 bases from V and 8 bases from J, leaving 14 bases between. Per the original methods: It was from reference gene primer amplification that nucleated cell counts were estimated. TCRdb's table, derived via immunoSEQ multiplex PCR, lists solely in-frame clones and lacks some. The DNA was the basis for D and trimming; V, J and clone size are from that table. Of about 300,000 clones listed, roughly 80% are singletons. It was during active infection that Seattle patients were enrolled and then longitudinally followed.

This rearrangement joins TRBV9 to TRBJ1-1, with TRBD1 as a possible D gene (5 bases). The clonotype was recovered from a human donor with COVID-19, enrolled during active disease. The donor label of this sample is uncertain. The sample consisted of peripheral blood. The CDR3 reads CASSVEGQVHEAFF. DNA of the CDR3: TGTGCCAGCAGCGTAGAGGGGCAAGTACACGAAGCTTTCTTT.